The 6 T cell receptor beta chains in this list originate from one sample, sequenced in a study of cytomegalovirus exposure and HLA in healthy donors. Primers for the PCR totalled 60 Vbeta and 13 Jbeta. Assay used: immunoSEQ multiplex PCR; TCRdb lists only in-frame clones, some missing. The sample has about 130,000 clones, roughly 78% seen once. Sequenced: PBMCs. The receptor set was obtained from a man aged 25 to 40 in good health and CMV-seropositive.

The chain joins TRBV7-2 to TRBJ2-7; D may be TRBD2 (6 bases). The CDR3 is made up of 15 amino acids. The V gene's germline CDR1 is SGHTA and CDR2 FQGNSA. V gave up 1 base and J gave up 4 bases, with 14 bases separating them. CDR3 DNA sequence: TGTGCCAGCAGCTTAGATCCGGGAGTGTTGTACGAGCAGTACTTC. Its translation is CASSLDPGVLYEQYF.

CDR3 amino acids: CASSPGLAGEDTQYF. The DNA for the CDR3 is TGTGCCAGCAGTCCGGGACTAGCGGGAGAGGATACGCAGTATTTT. V usage is TRBV27 and J usage is TRBJ2-3; 14 bases agree with TRBD2. The ends lost 5 bases at V and 6 bases at J; junction bases unmatched: 4. CDR3 size: 15 residues. Per the germline V gene, CDR1 is MNHEY and CDR2 is SMNVEV (reference sequence).

The J gene is TRBJ1-5, the V gene TRBV6-6, with D tentatively TRBD1 (5 bases). V was clipped by 8 bases and J by 4 bases, with 18 bases between them. CDR1 MNHNY and CDR2 SVGAGI come from the germline V gene (reference sequence). CDR3 length: 15 residues. The CDR3 sequence: CASEEKGLPNQPQHF. The DNA of the CDR3 is TGTGCCAGCGAAGAAAAGGGGCTTCCGAATCAGCCCCAGCATTTT.

The chain carries TRBV7-3 and TRBJ1-6; D remains ambiguous. Trimming left V 6 bases short and J 10 bases short, with 13 bases between. CDR1 and CDR2 (germline): SGHTA, FQGTGA. This CDR3 is 13 amino acids long. The CDR3 protein is CASRLQPGSPLHF. The DNA of the CDR3 is TGTGCCAGCAGATTACAGCCGGGGTCACCCCTCCACTTT.

The chain uses TRBV4-1 and TRBJ1-1; possibly TRBD1 for D (5 bases). The CDR3 has 13 residues. Trimming removed 3 bases at V and 5 bases at J, with 10 bases between. Germline V gene data show CDR1 as MGHRA and CDR2 as YSYEKL. This chain's CDR3 is CASSQRGETEAFF. The CDR3 coding sequence is TGCGCCAGCAGCCAGCGGGGGGAGACTGAAGCTTTCTTT.

CDR3 region: CASSPPGRASSYEQYF. The CDR3 DNA reads as TGTGCCAGCTCACCACCGGGCAGGGCCAGCTCCTACGAGCAGTACTTC. This chain links TRBV18 with TRBJ2-7; D perhaps matches TRBD1 (5 bases). The length of the CDR3 is 16 residues. Germline CDR1 is KGHSH and CDR2 is LQKENI. Trimming took off 0 bases at V and 0 bases at J, with 12 bases between the two ends. Together with reference TRBV18 and TRBJ2-7, the CDR3 gives the full variable domain: NAGVMQNPRHLVRRRGQEARLRCSPMKGHSHVYWYRQLPEEGLKFMVYLQKENIIDESGMPKERFSAEFPKEGPSILRIQQVVRGDSAAYFCASSPPGRASSYEQYFGPGTRLTVT.